A single sample is the source of the 2 T cell receptor beta chains below, sequenced in a study of CD8+ T cells in alopecia areata. Sequencing used cDNA as its template, made by extracting RNA and reverse transcribing it. Profiling relied on immunoSEQ multiplex PCR, and the TCRdb table lists in-frame clones only, not all of them. This table holds about 110,000 clones, around 59% found once. What was sequenced was CD8+ T cells sorted from blood. These receptors were obtained from a human donor in good health.

The rearrangement uses TRBV2 and TRBJ1-1; the match to TRBD1 covers 8 bases. Germline V gene sequence: CDR1 SNHLY, CDR2 FYNNEI. This CDR3 is 16 amino acids long. V lost 0 bases to trimming and J lost 1 base; unmatched junction nucleotides: 4. CDR3: CASSEARTGTNTEAFF. CDR3 sequence (DNA): TGTGCCAGCAGTGAAGCTAGGACAGGGACGAACACTGAAGCTTTCTTT.

This chain links TRBV18 with TRBJ2-7, with TRBD1 matching over 10 bases. The CDR3 spans 16 residues. Germline V gene lookup returns CDR1 KGHSH and CDR2 LQKENI. Trimming at V came to 1 base and at J to 2 bases, leaving 5 bases not matched to a gene. The CDR3 DNA is TGTGCCAGCTCACCACGAAGACAGGGGGCCGCCTACGAGCAGTACTTC. Residues: CASSPRRQGAAYEQYF.